This T cell receptor (beta chain) comes out of a study of follicular helper T cells after annual influenza vaccination (TCRdb year 2017). Regarding the study in general: After each seasonal influenza vaccination, blood samples were collected on days 0, 7 and 28. To study recall of cTfh clones, some subjects were followed through successive annual vaccinations in the 2013-2014, 2014-2015 and 2015-2016 seasons. One week after vaccination, a second recruited cohort of roughly 12 subjects (Table S1) displayed a similar ICOS+CD38+ cTfh response. Six subjects had multi-year samples: four covered two vaccination seasons and two covered three seasons. Samples from 2013-2014 were cryopreserved, whereas samples from 2015 were processed immediately after collection.

Library preparation employed the immunoSEQ multiplex PCR assay. Adaptive Biotechnologies handled the TCRB amplification, library preparation, sequencing and preliminary bioinformatics at Survey level resolution. For TCRB sequencing, genomic DNA from sorted cTfh populations was amplified by multiplex PCR. In the authors' own workflow: Clonality was calculated in R as 1 minus normalized Shannon entropy, and the Gini index was computed with the R package ineq. Overlap score was defined as the summed counts of shared sequences divided by the total counts of all sequences in both compared samples. Fisher's exact test, with an assumed theoretical repertoire of 10^7 TCRB sequences, was used to assess the significance of shared clonotypes. TCRdb took over this immuneACCESS table, retaining in-frame rearrangements with V and J assigned. Such tables are incomplete; in checked studies, under half of the missing clones stem from an unresolved V gene, and the remainder is unexplained. D and trimming were read from the DNA, whereas the V and J calls and clone size are those reported in that table. The sample yields about 2,500 clones; 70% to 90% were counted once. The ten largest clones add up to 2.6% of the sample.

In regard to this clone: Its antigen remains undetermined. No qualities accompany the bases; no much larger clone lies one base away.

The time point tag for this specimen amounts to: 2014-2015 season, pre-vaccination. Adults were given seasonal inactivated influenza vaccine (Fluvarix), and sorted blood CD4 subsets were followed by TCRB sequencing before and after vaccination. To be eligible, subjects had to live in the community and must not have received influenza vaccine in the previous 6 months. Subjects were excluded for influenza vaccine contraindications, substance abuse, HIV/AIDS, active malignancy, immunomodulatory medication, or active illness such as respiratory infection. Per time point, between about 40 and 110 mL of blood was sampled. Non-naive CD4+CXCR5+PD-1+ cells were defined as circulating Tfh and were sorted into ICOS+CD38+ and ICOS-CD38- fractions. PBMC were isolated using Ficoll-Paque PLUS or SepMate separation. Before DNA was extracted, the cell subsets were sorted from PBMC using a BD FACS Aria. Spanning cysteine to phenylalanine, the CDR3 consists of 19 amino acids. Only the CDR3 region is kept as DNA, spanning 57 bases read in frame from base 1. Relative to germline, V is 5 bases shorter and J is 3 bases shorter, with 25 bases between their ends. The germline V gene supplies CDR1 SGHTA and CDR2 FQGNSA.

The paper as a whole reports these results and caveats: With successive annual vaccinations, a recurrent oligoclonal ICOS+CD38+ cTfh response was recalled, and this response contained tetramer and AIM influenza-specific clonotypes. Day 7 ICOS+CD38+ clones were most often found later in ICOS-CD38- cTfh, suggesting that subset may serve as a memory reservoir. ICOS+CD38+ cTfh clonality correlated with the frequency of that population, and its change correlated with the change in circulating plasmablast frequency. Because only about 8.5-20% of the analyzed cells gave productive TCRB sequences, there was no way to sample rare clonotypes.

Source: CXCR5+ CD38+ circulating T follicular helper cells from blood, taken on the day of influenza vaccination. In light of the paper, this sample's cell subset or site label describes: circulating Tfh, non-naive CD4+CXCR5+PD-1+ (ICOS+CD38+ or ICOS-CD38-). The clonotype was recovered from an adult who received the influenza vaccine. In this chain, TRBV7-2 is recombined with TRBJ1-4; the D segment could be TRBD1, given 6 matching bases. The CDR3 in this case is CASSEVPPAMGHPNEKLFF. The nucleotide sequence is TGTGCCAGCAGCGAAGTCCCCCCGGCCATGGGACACCCTAATGAAAAACTGTTTTTT.